One sample yielded the 22 T cell receptor beta chains listed below, sequenced in a study of T cell responses to AZD1222 COVID-19 vaccine. Method: immunoSEQ multiplex PCR; TCRdb's copy keeps in-frame clones and lacks some. This sample has 140,000 to 150,000 clones, with under 95% found just once. This specimen was peripheral blood, taken on day 0 of AZD1222 vaccination. The source of these receptors is an adult in good health.

J is TRBJ2-3 and V is TRBV5-6, with D possibly being TRBD2 (6 bases). The germline V and J ends were trimmed by 0 bases and 2 bases, with 16 bases remaining between them. Germline assignment: CDR1 SGHDT and CDR2 YYEEEE. The CDR3 runs to 17 residues. For the CDR3, the DNA is TGTGCCAGCAGCTTGGAGGAGGGAGCGCGGACCACAGATACGCAGTATTTT. This translates into CASSLEEGARTTDTQYF.

The rearrangement links TRBV6-4 to TRBJ1-2; D uncertain. The CDR3 spans 16 residues. Trimming removed 4 bases at V and 7 bases at J, with 22 bases between. Germline CDR1 reads MRHNA; CDR2 reads SNTAGT. CDR3 sequence reads: CASSVTLGATLAGYTF. In DNA, the CDR3 is TGTGCCAGCAGTGTCACACTAGGCGCGACTCTGGCTGGCTACACCTTC.

The chain recombines TRBV4-2 with TRBJ2-1, with D maybe TRBD2 (6 bases). Germline loops: CDR1 LGHNA, CDR2 YNFKEQ. This CDR3 is built from 15 residues. Trimming stripped 0 bases from V and 0 bases from J, with 6 bases between. The CDR3 bases are TGTGCCAGCAGCCAAGACGGGAGCTCCTACAATGAGCAGTTCTTC. This translates into CASSQDGSSYNEQFF.

This sequence joins TRBV4-1 and TRBJ2-3; 8 nucleotides agree with TRBD1. From germline, CDR1 is MGHRA and CDR2 YSYEKL. With 5 bases clipped from V and 0 bases from J, the junction kept 4 bases outside the gene matches. The CDR3 contains 15 residues. The CDR3 DNA is TGCGCCAGCAGCGCCCGACAGGGGAGCACAGATACGCAGTATTTT. Protein: CASSARQGSTDTQYF.

The chain couples TRBV15 to TRBJ1-2; D perhaps matches TRBD1 (5 bases). CDR1 is LNHNV, CDR2 YYDKDF, per germline (reference sequence). V was shortened by 7 bases and J by 4 bases, with 22 bases between the two germline ends. This CDR3 has 16 residues. The CDR3 nucleotides are TGTGCCACCACTCCAGGGCTCGCTAAGGATGGCTATGGCTACACCTTC. Its protein is CATTPGLAKDGYGYTF. Full variable domain (missing parts from reference TRBV15 and TRBJ1-2): DAMVIQNPRYQVTQFGKPVTLSCSQTLNHNVMYWYQQKSSQAPKLLFHYYDKDFNNEADTPDNFQSRRPNTSFCFLDIRSPGLGDTAMYLCATTPGLAKDGYGYTFGSGTRLTVV.

The chain joins TRBV2 to TRBJ2-7; TRBD1 matches 9 bases. The CDR3 is 15 residues long. The V and J ends lost 7 bases and 6 bases, in that order; junction bases with no gene match: 13. Germline assignment: CDR1 SNHLY and CDR2 FYNNEI. The CDR3 here is CASIAAGQGKSEQYF. In nucleotides, the CDR3 is TGTGCCAGCATAGCCGCGGGACAGGGTAAAAGCGAGCAGTACTTC.

CDR3 sequence: CATSENGAPAAFF. The CDR3 nucleotides are TGTGCCACCAGTGAAAATGGGGCGCCTGCAGCTTTCTTT. This chain joins TRBV24-1 and TRBJ1-1, with a tentative D call TRBD1 (5 bases). This CDR3 is built from 13 residues. Deletions cut 4 bases from V and 10 bases from J, with 15 bases between. Germline-derived CDR1 and CDR2 are KGHDR and SFDVKD.

Regarding this clone: Other DNA variants within this sample encode the same CDR3. The rearrangement links TRBV3-1 (or the pseudogene TRBV3-2) to TRBJ2-5; no clear D gene. Trimming left V 1 base short and J 5 bases short, with 2 bases between. The germline V gene has CDR1 LGHDT and CDR2 YNNKEL (reference sequence). The CDR3 has 11 residues. CDR3 DNA sequence: TGTGCCAGCAGCCAAGGGGAGACCCAGTACTTC. This translates into CASSQGETQYF.

CDR3 protein: CASSNPHKGVNYGYTF. The DNA for the CDR3 is TGTGCCAGTAGTAACCCCCACAAAGGGGTTAACTATGGCTACACCTTC. The chain has TRBV19 and TRBJ1-2; maybe TRBD1 (5 bases). V was pared by 4 bases and J by 1 base, with 16 bases between. The length of the CDR3 is 16 residues. Germline CDR1 LNHDA, CDR2 SQIVND (reference sequence).

The table lists this clone with a few counts. This chain joins TRBV12-3 or TRBV12-4 and TRBJ2-2, with D hard to call. V lost 3 bases, J lost 6 bases, and 8 bases lay in between. The CDR3 contains 13 residues. The DNA for the CDR3 is TGTGCCAGCAGTTTGATATATGCCGGGGAGCTGTTTTTT. Translation gives CASSLIYAGELFF.

The V call is TRBV21-1, the J call TRBJ2-7. TRBV21-1 is termed a pseudogene. The CDR3 totals 15 residues. The CDR3 sequence: CASIKRGMGFYEQYF. In DNA form, the CDR3 reads TGTGCCAGCATCAAAAGAGGAATGGGATTCTACGAGCAGTACTTC.

The chain recombines TRBV4-2 with TRBJ2-7; TRBD2 might be the D (5 bases). The germline V gene encodes CDR1 LGHNA and CDR2 YNFKEQ. V lost 0 bases and J 1 base, leaving 13 bases between the germline ends. The CDR3 loop spans 16 amino acids. Here the CDR3 reads CASSQDPPGSSYEQYF. In nucleotides, the CDR3 is TGTGCCAGCAGCCAAGATCCACCGGGATCTTCCTACGAGCAGTACTTC.

This clone has only a few counts. V usage is TRBV5-1 and J usage is TRBJ1-2; 8 bases line up with TRBD1. Germline V gene sequence: CDR1 SGHRS, CDR2 YFSETQ. CDR3 length: 15 residues. J was trimmed by 8 bases and V by 1 base; bases with no gene match: 10. In DNA, the CDR3 is TGCGCCAGCAGCTTGAGGCTTCAGGGGGCTGAAGGCTACACCTTC. This translates into CASSLRLQGAEGYTF.

J is TRBJ1-3 and V is TRBV18; no firm D call. V was trimmed by 2 bases and J by 0 bases, leaving 11 bases between them. Per germline, CDR1 KGHSH and CDR2 LQKENI. The CDR3 is 16 amino acids. The CDR3 DNA reads TGTGCCAGCTCACCAAGCCCCCAGTCCTCTGGAAACACCATATATTTT. This encodes CASSPSPQSSGNTIYF.

V gene TRBV12-5 combines with J gene TRBJ1-4; D gene uncertain. The germline CDR1 and CDR2 sequences are LGHNT and FRNRAP. The length of the CDR3 is 15 residues. Trimming stripped 5 bases from V and 6 bases from J, with 16 bases between. This chain's CDR3 is CASGPRGENHEKLFF. The CDR3 nucleotides read TGTGCTAGTGGTCCCCGTGGGGAGAACCATGAAAAACTGTTTTTT.

This chain links TRBV14 with TRBJ1-4; D gene unclear. The CDR3 sequence is 15 residues long. The V end was cut by 2 bases, the J end by 7 bases, with 14 bases between. Germline V gene sequence: CDR1 SGHDN, CDR2 FVKESK. For the CDR3, the DNA is TGTGCCAGCAGCCAACAGTACGGCGTCGGTGAAAAACTGTTTTTT. Translation gives CASSQQYGVGEKLFF.

This chain links TRBV4-2 with TRBJ1-5; D uncertain. CDR1 is LGHNA, CDR2 YNFKEQ, per germline. The CDR3 totals 15 residues. Deletions cut 2 bases from V and 0 bases from J, with 8 bases between. The CDR3 loop reads CASSQPGNSNQPQHF. The CDR3, as DNA: TGTGCCAGCAGCCAACCGGGGAATAGCAATCAGCCCCAGCATTTT.

This chain links TRBV7-9 with TRBJ2-3; D ambiguous. The V gene's germline CDR1 is SEHNR and CDR2 FQNEAQ (reference sequence). V was clipped by 3 bases and J by 4 bases, with 11 bases between them. The CDR3 runs to 14 residues. The CDR3 reads CASSFSYGADTQYF. Here the CDR3 DNA reads TGTGCCAGCAGCTTTAGTTATGGGGCAGATACGCAGTATTTT. Full variable domain (rest looked up from reference TRBV7-9 and TRBJ2-3): DTGVSQNPRHKITKRGQNVTFRCDPISEHNRLYWYRQTLGQGPEFLTYFQNEAQLEKSRLLSDRFSAERPKGSFSTLEIQRTEQGDSAMYLCASSFSYGADTQYFGPGTRLTVL.

V and J are TRBV5-1 and TRBJ1-6; 10 bases align to TRBD1. Unmatched junction bases numbered 11, after V lost 3 bases and J lost 14 bases. The CDR3 has 15 amino acids. The germline CDR1 and CDR2 sequences are SGHRS and YFSETQ. The CDR3 loop is CASSSPGQGPESLHF. The CDR3 DNA sequence: TGCGCCAGCAGCTCACCGGGACAGGGGCCCGAATCCCTCCACTTT.

V and J are TRBV28 and TRBJ1-5; D perhaps matches TRBD1 (5 bases). This CDR3 comprises 14 residues. Germline CDR1 is MDHEN and CDR2 is SYDVKM. Trimming stripped 3 bases from V and 5 bases from J, with 11 bases between. The CDR3 spells CASSFRWGDQPQHF. CDR3 DNA: TGTGCCAGCAGTTTCCGGTGGGGGGATCAGCCCCAGCATTTT.

The CDR3 protein is CASRRTDTYGYTF. CDR3 sequence (DNA): TGTGCCAGCAGGAGGACGGACACTTATGGCTACACCTTC. The V call is TRBV2, the J call TRBJ1-2; a weak D match, TRBD1 (5 bases). Germline V gene sequence: CDR1 SNHLY, CDR2 FYNNEI. V was cut by 6 bases and J by 5 bases, with 13 bases left in between. The CDR3 is 13 amino acids.

In its sample, this clone was seen once. DNA of the CDR3: TGTGCCAGCTCGGAACAGGGGTACGAGCAGTACTTC. Protein sequence: CASSEQGYEQYF. The chain has TRBV6-6 and TRBJ2-7; 7 nucleotides line up with TRBD1. V shed 8 bases and J 4 bases; nucleotides not matched to a gene: 5. The CDR3 consists of 12 residues. The germline V gene encodes CDR1 MNHNY and CDR2 SVGAGI (reference sequence).